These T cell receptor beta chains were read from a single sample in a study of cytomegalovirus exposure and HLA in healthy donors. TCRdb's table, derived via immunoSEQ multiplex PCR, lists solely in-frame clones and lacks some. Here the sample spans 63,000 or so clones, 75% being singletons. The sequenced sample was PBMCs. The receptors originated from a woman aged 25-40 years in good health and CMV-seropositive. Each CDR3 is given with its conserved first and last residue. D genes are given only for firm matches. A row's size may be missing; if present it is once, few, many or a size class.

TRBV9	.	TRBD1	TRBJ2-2	TGTGCCAGCAGCGTAGTGGGACAGGGGGCCGGGGAGCTGTTTTTT	CASSVVGQGAGELFF
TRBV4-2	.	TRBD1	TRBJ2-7	TGTGCCAGCAGCCAAGAGGGACAGGGGGCCTACGAGCAGTACTTC	CASSQEGQGAYEQYF
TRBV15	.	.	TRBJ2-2	TGTGCCACCAGCAGGGACCTCACGGGATCCTTGACGGGGGAGCTGTTTTTT	CATSRDLTGSLTGELFF
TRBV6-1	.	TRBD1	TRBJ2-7	TGTGCCAGCAGTGAACCTAGGACAGGGGGGCGCAGGGTGTGCGAGCAGTACTTC	CASSEPRTGGRRVCEQYF
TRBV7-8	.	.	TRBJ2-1	TGTGCCAGCAGCTCAGGGGGGACGGGAGGGCCCAATGAGCAGTTCTTC	CASSSGGTGGPNEQFF
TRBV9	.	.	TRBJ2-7	TGTGCCAGCAGCGTAGGAGGCGGGACTCAATACGAGCAGTACTTC	CASSVGGGTQYEQYF
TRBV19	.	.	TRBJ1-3	TGTGCCAGTAGGGATACAGACATCTCTGGAAACACCATATATTTT	CASRDTDISGNTIYF
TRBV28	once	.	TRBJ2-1	TGTGCCAGCAGTTCCCCAACTAGATACAATGAGCAGTTCTTC	CASSSPTRYNEQFF
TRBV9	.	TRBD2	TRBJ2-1	TGTGCCAGCAGCGTTAGCGGGAGAATGGCCAATGAGCAGTTCTTC	CASSVSGRMANEQFF
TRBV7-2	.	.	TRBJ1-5	TGTGCCAGCAGCTTAGCGGGGCGCAGGGAACAGCCCCAGCATTTT	CASSLAGRREQPQHF
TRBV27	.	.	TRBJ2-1	TGTGCCAGCAGTACAGGGAACTCCTACAATGAGCAGTTCTTC	CASSTGNSYNEQFF
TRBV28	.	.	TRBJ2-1	TGTGCCAGCAGTCCGGCCGGAGGGAGCCATGAGCAGTTCTTC	CASSPAGGSHEQFF
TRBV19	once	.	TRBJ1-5	TGTGCCAGTAGTATGGTTGGACAGAGCAATCAGCCCCAGCATTTT	CASSMVGQSNQPQHF
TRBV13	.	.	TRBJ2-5	TGTGCCAGCAGCTTCGGCAGGGCAGCAGAGACCCAGTACTTC	CASSFGRAAETQYF
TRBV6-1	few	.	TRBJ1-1	TGTGCCAGCAGTACAGGGCCGAACACTGAAGCTTTCTTT	CASSTGPNTEAFF
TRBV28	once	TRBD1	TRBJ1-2	TGTGCCAGCAGAAATTCAGGGGGGCTGGGGGGTAACTATGGCTACACCTTC	CASRNSGGLGGNYGYTF
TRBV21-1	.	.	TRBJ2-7	TGTGCCAGCAGCAAGAGGGACAGGGGAAGGCCGGGAGAGGGGGAGCAGTACTTC	CASSKRDRGRPGEGEQYF
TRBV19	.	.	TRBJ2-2	TGTGCCAGTAGTATTGACAGAGCCGGGGAGCTGTTTTTT	CASSIDRAGELFF